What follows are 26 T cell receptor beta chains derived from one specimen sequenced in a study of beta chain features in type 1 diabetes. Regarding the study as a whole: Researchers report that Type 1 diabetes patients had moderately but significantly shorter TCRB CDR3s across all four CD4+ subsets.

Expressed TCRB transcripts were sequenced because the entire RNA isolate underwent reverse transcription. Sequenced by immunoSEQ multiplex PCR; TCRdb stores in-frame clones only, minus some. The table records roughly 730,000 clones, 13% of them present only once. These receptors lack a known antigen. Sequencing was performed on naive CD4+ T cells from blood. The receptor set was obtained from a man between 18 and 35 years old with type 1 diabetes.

This chain's CDR3 is CASSFIAGEETQYF. CDR3 nucleotide sequence: TGCGCCAGCAGCTTTATCGCGGGGGAAGAGACCCAGTACTTC. J is TRBJ2-5 and V is TRBV5-1; 7 bases are a match to TRBD2. The CDR3 runs 14 residues. The germline V gene encodes CDR1 SGHRS and CDR2 YFSETQ. J gave up 3 bases and V 2 bases, and 4 bases lay outside the gene matches.

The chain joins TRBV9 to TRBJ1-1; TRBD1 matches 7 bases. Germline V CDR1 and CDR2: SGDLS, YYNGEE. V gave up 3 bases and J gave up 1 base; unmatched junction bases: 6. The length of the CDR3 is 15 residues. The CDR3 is CASSDTGTANTEAFF. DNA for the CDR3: TGTGCCAGCAGCGACACCGGGACAGCGAACACTGAAGCTTTCTTT.

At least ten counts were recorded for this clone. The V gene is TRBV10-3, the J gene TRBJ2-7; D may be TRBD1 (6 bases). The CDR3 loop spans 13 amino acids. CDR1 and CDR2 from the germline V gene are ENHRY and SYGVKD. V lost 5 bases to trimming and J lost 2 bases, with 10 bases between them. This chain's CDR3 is CAISLRDTYEQYF. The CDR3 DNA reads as TGTGCCATCAGTCTCCGGGACACCTACGAGCAGTACTTC.

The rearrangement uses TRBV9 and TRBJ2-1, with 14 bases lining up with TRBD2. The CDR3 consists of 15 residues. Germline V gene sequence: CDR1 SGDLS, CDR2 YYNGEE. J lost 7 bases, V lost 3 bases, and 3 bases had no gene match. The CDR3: CASSGTSGGYNEQFF. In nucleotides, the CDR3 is TGTGCCAGCAGCGGGACTAGCGGGGGGTATAATGAGCAGTTCTTC.

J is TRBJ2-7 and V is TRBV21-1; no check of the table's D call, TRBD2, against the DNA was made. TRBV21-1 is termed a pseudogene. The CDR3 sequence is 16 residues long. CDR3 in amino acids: CASSKPRAPRAGEQYF. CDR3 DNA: TGTGCCAGCAGCAAACCCCGGGCCCCTCGGGCGGGCGAGCAGTACTTC.

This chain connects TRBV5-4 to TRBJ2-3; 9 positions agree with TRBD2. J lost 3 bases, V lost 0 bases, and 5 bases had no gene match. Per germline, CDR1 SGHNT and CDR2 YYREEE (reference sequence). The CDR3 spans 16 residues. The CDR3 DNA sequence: TGTGCCAGCAGCTTGGCGGGTAGCGGGGGAACAGATACGCAGTATTTT. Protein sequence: CASSLAGSGGTDTQYF.

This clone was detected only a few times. The CDR3, as DNA: TGTGCCAGCAGCGTAGCAGACAGGGTCCATGAGCAGTTCTTC. Protein: CASSVADRVHEQFF. The V gene is TRBV9, the J gene TRBJ2-1; 7 bases match TRBD1. Looked up from germline, CDR1 is SGDLS and CDR2 is YYNGEE. The length of the CDR3 is 14 residues. After removal of 0 bases from V and 8 bases from J, the junction contained 5 bases not matched to a gene.

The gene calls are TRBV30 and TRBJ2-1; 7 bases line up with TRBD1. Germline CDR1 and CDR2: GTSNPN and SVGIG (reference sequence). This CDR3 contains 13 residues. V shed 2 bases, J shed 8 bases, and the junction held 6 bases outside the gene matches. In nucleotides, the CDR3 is TGTGCCTGGAGTCCGACAGGGCGGGATGAGCAGTTCTTC. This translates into CAWSPTGRDEQFF.

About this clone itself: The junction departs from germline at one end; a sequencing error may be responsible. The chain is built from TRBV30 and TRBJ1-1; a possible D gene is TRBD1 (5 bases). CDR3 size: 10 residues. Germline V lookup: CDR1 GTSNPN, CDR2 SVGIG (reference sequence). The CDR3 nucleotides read TGTGCCTGGAGTGGGGGCTTGTTGGGTTTT. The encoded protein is CAWSGGLLGF.

The CDR3 nucleotides are TGTGCCAGCAGCATGTCGAACACTGAAGCTTTCTTT. It codes for CASSMSNTEAFF. This chain connects TRBV9 to TRBJ1-1; no clear D. V was trimmed by 4 bases and J by 1 base, leaving 5 bases between them. There are 12 residues in the CDR3. Looked up from germline, CDR1 is SGDLS and CDR2 is YYNGEE.

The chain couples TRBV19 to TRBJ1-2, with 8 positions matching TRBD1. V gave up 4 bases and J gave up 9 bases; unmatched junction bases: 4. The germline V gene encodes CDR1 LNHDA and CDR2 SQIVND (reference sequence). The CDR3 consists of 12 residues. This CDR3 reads CASSNRQGSYTF. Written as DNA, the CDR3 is TGTGCCAGTAGTAACCGACAGGGGAGCTACACCTTC.

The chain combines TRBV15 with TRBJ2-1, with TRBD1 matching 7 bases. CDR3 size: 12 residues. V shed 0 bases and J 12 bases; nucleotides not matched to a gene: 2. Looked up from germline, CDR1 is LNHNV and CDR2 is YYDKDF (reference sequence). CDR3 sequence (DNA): TGTGCCACCAGCAGAGATCGGACAGGGCAGTTCTTC. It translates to CATSRDRTGQFF.

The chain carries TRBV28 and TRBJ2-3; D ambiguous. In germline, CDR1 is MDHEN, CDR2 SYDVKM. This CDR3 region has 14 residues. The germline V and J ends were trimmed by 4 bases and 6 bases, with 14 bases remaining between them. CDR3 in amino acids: CASSSGPDWDTQYF. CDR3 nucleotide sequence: TGTGCCAGCAGTTCTGGACCCGATTGGGATACGCAGTATTTT. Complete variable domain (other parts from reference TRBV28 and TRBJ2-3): DVKVTQSSRYLVKRTGEKVFLECVQDMDHENMFWYRQDPGLGLRLIYFSYDVKMKEKGDIPEGYSVSREKKERFSLILESASTNQTSMYLCASSSGPDWDTQYFGPGTRLTVL.

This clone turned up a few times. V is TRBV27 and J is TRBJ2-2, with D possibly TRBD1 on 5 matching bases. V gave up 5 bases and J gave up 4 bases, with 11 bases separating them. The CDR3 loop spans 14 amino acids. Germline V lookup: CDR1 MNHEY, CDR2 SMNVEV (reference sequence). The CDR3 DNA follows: TGTGCCAGCAGTCCCCAGGGTATCACCGGGGAGCTGTTTTTT. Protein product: CASSPQGITGELFF.

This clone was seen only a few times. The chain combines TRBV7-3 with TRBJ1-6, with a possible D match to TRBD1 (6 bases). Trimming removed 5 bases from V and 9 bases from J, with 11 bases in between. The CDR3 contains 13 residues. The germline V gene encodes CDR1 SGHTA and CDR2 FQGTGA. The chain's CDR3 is CASSPGEGSPLHF. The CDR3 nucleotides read TGTGCCAGCAGCCCAGGGGAGGGTTCACCCCTCCACTTT.

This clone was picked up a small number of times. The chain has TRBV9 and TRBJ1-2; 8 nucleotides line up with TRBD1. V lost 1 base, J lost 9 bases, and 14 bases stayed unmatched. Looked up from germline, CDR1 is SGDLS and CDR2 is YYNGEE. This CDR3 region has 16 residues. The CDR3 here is CASSVLGTGLDKSYTF. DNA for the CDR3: TGTGCCAGCAGCGTATTAGGGACAGGATTAGACAAAAGCTACACCTTC. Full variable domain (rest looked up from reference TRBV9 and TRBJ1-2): DSGVTQTPKHLITATGQRVTLRCSPRSGDLSVYWYQQSLDQGLQFLIQYYNGEERAKGNILERFSAQQFPDLHSELNLSSLELGDSALYFCASSVLGTGLDKSYTFGSGTRLTVV.

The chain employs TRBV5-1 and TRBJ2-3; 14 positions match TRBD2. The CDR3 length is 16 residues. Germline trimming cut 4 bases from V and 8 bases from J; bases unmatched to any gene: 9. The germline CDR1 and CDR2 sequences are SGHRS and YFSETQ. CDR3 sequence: CASSPGLAGDPSTQYF. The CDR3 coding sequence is TGCGCCAGCAGCCCGGGACTAGCGGGGGACCCCAGTACGCAGTATTTT.

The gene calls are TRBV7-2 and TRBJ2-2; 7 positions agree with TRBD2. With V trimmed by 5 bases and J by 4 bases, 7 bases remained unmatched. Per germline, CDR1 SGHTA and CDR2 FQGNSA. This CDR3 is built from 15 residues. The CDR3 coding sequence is TGTGCCAGCAGCCGGGGAGGGCCGGGCACCGGGGAGCTGTTTTTT. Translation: CASSRGGPGTGELFF.

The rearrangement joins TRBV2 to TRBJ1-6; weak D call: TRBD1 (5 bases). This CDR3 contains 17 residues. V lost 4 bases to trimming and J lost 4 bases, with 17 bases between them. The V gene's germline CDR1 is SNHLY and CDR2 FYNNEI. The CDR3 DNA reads TGTGCCAGCAGTGCTGGAAGGGGCGAAACATATAATTCACCCCTCCACTTT. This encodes CASSAGRGETYNSPLHF. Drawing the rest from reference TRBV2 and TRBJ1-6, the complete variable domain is EPEVTQTPSHQVTQMGQEVILRCVPISNHLYFYWYRQILGQKVEFLVSFYNNEISEKSEIFDDQFSVERPDGSNFTLKIRSTKLEDSAMYFCASSAGRGETYNSPLHFGNGTRLTVT.

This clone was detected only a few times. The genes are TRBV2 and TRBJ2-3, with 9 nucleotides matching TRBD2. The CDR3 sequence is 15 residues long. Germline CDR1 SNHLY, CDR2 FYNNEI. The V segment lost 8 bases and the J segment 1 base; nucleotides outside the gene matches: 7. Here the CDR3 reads CASGRASGGTDTQYF. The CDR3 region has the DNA TGTGCCAGCGGGAGGGCTAGCGGGGGCACAGATACGCAGTATTTT. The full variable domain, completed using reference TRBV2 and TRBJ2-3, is EPEVTQTPSHQVTQMGQEVILRCVPISNHLYFYWYRQILGQKVEFLVSFYNNEISEKSEIFDDQFSVERPDGSNFTLKIRSTKLEDSAMYFCASGRASGGTDTQYFGPGTRLTVL.

In nucleotides, the CDR3 is TGTGCCTGGAGTGCACGGTCAGGGAGCAATCAGCCCCAGCATTTT. Amino acid sequence: CAWSARSGSNQPQHF. The chain joins TRBV30 to TRBJ1-5; TRBD1 is a possible D gene (5 bases). This CDR3 contains 15 residues. The V end lost 1 base, the J end lost 1 base, and 11 bases lay between the germline ends. From germline, CDR1 is GTSNPN and CDR2 SVGIG (reference sequence).

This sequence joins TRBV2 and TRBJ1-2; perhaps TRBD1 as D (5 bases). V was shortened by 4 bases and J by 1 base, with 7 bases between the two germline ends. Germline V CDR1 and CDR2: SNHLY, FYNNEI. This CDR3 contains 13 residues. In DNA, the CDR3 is TGTGCCAGCAGTGTGGGGGTTAACTATGGCTACACCTTC. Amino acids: CASSVGVNYGYTF. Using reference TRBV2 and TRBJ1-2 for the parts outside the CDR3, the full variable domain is EPEVTQTPSHQVTQMGQEVILRCVPISNHLYFYWYRQILGQKVEFLVSFYNNEISEKSEIFDDQFSVERPDGSNFTLKIRSTKLEDSAMYFCASSVGVNYGYTFGSGTRLTVV.

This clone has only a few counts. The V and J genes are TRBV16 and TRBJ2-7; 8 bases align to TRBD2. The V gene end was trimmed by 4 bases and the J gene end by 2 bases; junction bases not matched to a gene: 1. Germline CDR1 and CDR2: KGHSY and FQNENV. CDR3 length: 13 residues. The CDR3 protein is CASSPRGAYEQYF. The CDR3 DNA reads TGTGCCAGCAGCCCGCGGGGGGCCTACGAGCAGTACTTC.

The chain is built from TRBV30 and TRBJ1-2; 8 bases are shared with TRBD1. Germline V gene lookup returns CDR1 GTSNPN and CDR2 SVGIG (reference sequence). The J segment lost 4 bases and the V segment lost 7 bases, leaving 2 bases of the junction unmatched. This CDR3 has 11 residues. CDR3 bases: TGTGCCTCAGGGGGCGCCTATGGCTACACCTTC. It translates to CASGGAYGYTF.

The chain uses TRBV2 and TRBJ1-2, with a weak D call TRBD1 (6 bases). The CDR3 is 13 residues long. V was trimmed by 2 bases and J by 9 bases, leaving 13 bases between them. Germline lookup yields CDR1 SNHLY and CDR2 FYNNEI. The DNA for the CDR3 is TGTGCCAGCAGTGAATCCAGGGGTTTGCGCTACACCTTC. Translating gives CASSESRGLRYTF. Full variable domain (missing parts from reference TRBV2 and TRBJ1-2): EPEVTQTPSHQVTQMGQEVILRCVPISNHLYFYWYRQILGQKVEFLVSFYNNEISEKSEIFDDQFSVERPDGSNFTLKIRSTKLEDSAMYFCASSESRGLRYTFGSGTRLTVV.

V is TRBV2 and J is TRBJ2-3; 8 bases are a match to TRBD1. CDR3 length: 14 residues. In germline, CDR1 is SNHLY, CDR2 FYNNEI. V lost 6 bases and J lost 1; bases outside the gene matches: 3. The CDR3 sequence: CASSKDRGTDTQYF. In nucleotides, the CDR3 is TGTGCCAGCAGCAAGGACAGGGGCACAGATACGCAGTATTTT.